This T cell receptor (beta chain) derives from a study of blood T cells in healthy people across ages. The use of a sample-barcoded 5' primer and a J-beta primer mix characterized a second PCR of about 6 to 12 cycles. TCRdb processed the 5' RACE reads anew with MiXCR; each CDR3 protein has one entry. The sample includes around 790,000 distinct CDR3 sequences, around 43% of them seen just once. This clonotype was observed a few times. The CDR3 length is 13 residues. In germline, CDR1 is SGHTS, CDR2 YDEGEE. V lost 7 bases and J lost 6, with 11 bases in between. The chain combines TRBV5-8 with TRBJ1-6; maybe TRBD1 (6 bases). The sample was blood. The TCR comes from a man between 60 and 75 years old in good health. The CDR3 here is CASGRGGNSPLHF. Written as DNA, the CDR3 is TGTGCCAGCGGCAGGGGTGGTAATTCACCCCTCCACTTT.